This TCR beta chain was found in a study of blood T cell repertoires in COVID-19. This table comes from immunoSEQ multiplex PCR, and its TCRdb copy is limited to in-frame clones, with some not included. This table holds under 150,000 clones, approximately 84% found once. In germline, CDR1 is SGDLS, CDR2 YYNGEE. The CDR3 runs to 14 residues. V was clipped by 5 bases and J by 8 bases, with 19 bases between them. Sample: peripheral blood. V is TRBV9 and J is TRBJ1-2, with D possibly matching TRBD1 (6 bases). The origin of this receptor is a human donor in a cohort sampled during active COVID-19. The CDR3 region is CASSRQESSSGYTF. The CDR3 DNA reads TGTGCCAGCAGTAGACAGGAGTCCTCATCCGGCTACACCTTC.